The 32 T cell receptor beta chains below were found in one sample sequenced in a study of shared clonotypes between healthy human individuals. Produced via immunoSEQ multiplex PCR; TCRdb's table is partial and in-frame only. Here the sample spans about 600,000 clones, approximately 97% being singletons. The sample consisted of naive CD4+ T cells sorted from blood. As for subset: CD45RA+ positively selected. These receptor sequences come from a woman aged 30 to 39 in good health.

The chain combines TRBV2 with TRBJ2-3; D perhaps matches TRBD1 (5 bases). Germline V gene data show CDR1 as SNHLY and CDR2 as FYNNEI. Trimming cost V 3 bases and J 4 bases, with 11 bases left between them. The CDR3 extends over 14 amino acids. The CDR3 sequence is CASSEQGNADTQYF. CDR3 nucleotide sequence: TGTGCCAGCAGTGAGCAGGGTAATGCAGATACGCAGTATTTT.

This rearrangement joins TRBV28 to TRBJ2-1, with TRBD2 identical over 8 bases. Germline lookup yields CDR1 MDHEN and CDR2 SYDVKM. The CDR3 contains 16 residues. The J segment lost 15 bases and the V segment lost 1 base, leaving 17 bases of the junction unmatched. The CDR3 DNA follows: TGTGCCAGCAGTTTATTTTTAGCTCCCGGGGGGGGTGAACGGTTCTTC. Its translation is CASSLFLAPGGGERFF. The complete variable domain, with remaining parts taken from reference TRBV28 and TRBJ2-1, reads DVKVTQSSRYLVKRTGEKVFLECVQDMDHENMFWYRQDPGLGLRLIYFSYDVKMKEKGDIPEGYSVSREKKERFSLILESASTNQTSMYLCASSLFLAPGGGERFFGPGTRLTVL.

Written as DNA, the CDR3 is TGTGCCAGCAGTTTATTTCTAGCGGGAGGGCTCTACGAGCAGTACTTC. The encoded protein is CASSLFLAGGLYEQYF. The V and J genes are TRBV28 and TRBJ2-7, with 12 bases aligning to TRBD2. The V segment lost 1 base and the J segment 3 bases; nucleotides outside the gene matches: 4. This CDR3 is 16 amino acids long. Germline values: CDR1 MDHEN, CDR2 SYDVKM.

The chain joins TRBV29-1 to TRBJ2-1, with 15 bases matching TRBD2. The CDR3 length is 16 residues. J was trimmed by 6 bases and V by 8 bases; bases with no gene match: 11. The germline V gene has CDR1 SQVTM and CDR2 ANQGSEA. The CDR3 DNA sequence: TGCAGCCTGAGGACTAGCGGGAGGGCCGAGGGCAATGAGCAGTTCTTC. It translates to CSLRTSGRAEGNEQFF.

The rearrangement uses TRBV27 and TRBJ2-3; 10 nucleotides align to TRBD2. Germline-derived CDR1 and CDR2 are MNHEY and SMNVEV (reference sequence). The CDR3 is 15 residues long. Trimming at V came to 3 bases and at J to 7 bases, leaving 7 bases not matched to a gene. CDR3 DNA sequence: TGTGCCAGCAGTTTGAAGCGGGAGGGCCTCCATACGCAGTATTTT. It yields the protein CASSLKREGLHTQYF.

The rearrangement uses TRBV7-2 and TRBJ1-2, with a weak D call TRBD1 (6 bases). With 1 base removed from V and 7 bases from J, the gap between germline ends came to 13 bases. From germline, CDR1 is SGHTA and CDR2 FQGNSA. The CDR3 spans 14 residues. For the CDR3, the DNA is TGTGCCAGCAGCTTAGGTCAGGGGCGCGGTGGCTACACCTTC. This encodes CASSLGQGRGGYTF.

Only one count was recorded for this clone. The rearrangement uses TRBV19 and TRBJ1-4; D not resolved. V shed 6 bases and J shed 0 bases, with 8 bases lying between them. The CDR3 consists of 14 residues. Germline V gene lookup returns CDR1 LNHDA and CDR2 SQIVND (reference sequence). The CDR3 DNA follows: TGTGCCAGTAGCGACACCTCAACTAATGAAAAACTGTTTTTT. Its translation: CASSDTSTNEKLFF.

The chain carries TRBV11-1 and TRBJ2-4; 9 bases are shared with TRBD2. Per germline, CDR1 SGHAT and CDR2 FQDESV (reference sequence). The junction had 8 bases not matched to a gene; V was cut back by 8 bases and J by 0 bases. The CDR3 totals 16 residues. The CDR3 here is CASRSSGRGAKNIQYF. The CDR3, as DNA: TGTGCCAGCCGGAGTAGCGGGAGAGGAGCCAAAAACATTCAGTACTTC.

This clone was counted only a few times. The genes are TRBV10-3 and TRBJ1-3; 7 bases are a match to TRBD1. In germline, CDR1 is ENHRY, CDR2 SYGVKD. This CDR3 is built from 14 residues. The ends lost 4 bases at V and 2 bases at J; junction bases unmatched: 2. As DNA, the CDR3 is TGTGCCATCAGTGCCGGACAGGCTGGAAACACCATATATTTT. Protein: CAISAGQAGNTIYF.

The chain has TRBV9 and TRBJ1-4, with D possibly being TRBD1 (5 bases). Germline V CDR1 and CDR2: SGDLS, YYNGEE. Trimming stripped 3 bases from V and 1 base from J, with 10 bases between. The CDR3 length is 15 residues. CDR3 sequence reads: CASSARQLTNEKLFF. CDR3 DNA: TGTGCCAGCAGCGCCCGACAGTTAACTAATGAAAAACTGTTTTTT.

This sequence joins TRBV6-6 and TRBJ2-3, with TRBD1 matching over 8 bases. Germline trimming cut 2 bases from V and 5 bases from J; bases unmatched to any gene: 3. Germline CDR1 and CDR2: MNHNY and SVGAGI (reference sequence). This CDR3 is 14 amino acids long. The CDR3 is CASSYDGTGDTQYF. In DNA, the CDR3 is TGTGCCAGCAGTTACGACGGGACAGGAGATACGCAGTATTTT.

The V call is TRBV6-5, the J call TRBJ2-3; the D gene is possibly TRBD2 (5 bases). Germline CDR1 MNHEY, CDR2 SVGAGI. The CDR3 totals 15 residues. V lost 2 bases, J lost 1 base, and 10 bases lay in between. CDR3 DNA sequence: TGTGCCAGCAGTTACGAAACCGGGGGCACAGATACGCAGTATTTT. Residues: CASSYETGGTDTQYF.

The genes are TRBV28 and TRBJ2-5; D uncertain. The J call may be faulty, since TRBJ2-7 better matches the DNA end. Germline V gives CDR1 MDHEN, CDR2 SYDVKM. The CDR3 extends over 12 amino acids. The DNA for the CDR3 is TGTGCCAGCAGTTACCTGCCAGGCGAGCAGTACTTC. It encodes CASSYLPGEQYF.

V and J are TRBV28 and TRBJ2-2, with a possible D match to TRBD2 (5 bases). This CDR3 comprises 21 residues. CDR1 and CDR2 from the germline V gene are MDHEN and SYDVKM. Trimming left V 2 bases short and J 1 base short, with 26 bases between. The CDR3 DNA reads as TGTGCCAGCAGTTTAAGAGATCAGTGGTACGGGGAGAAGGGGAACACCGGGGAGCTGTTTTTT. Its translation: CASSLRDQWYGEKGNTGELFF.

In its sample, this clone was seen once. V gene TRBV2 combines with J gene TRBJ1-5; D is possibly TRBD1 (5 bases). The CDR3 has 11 amino acids. The germline gives CDR1 SNHLY, CDR2 FYNNEI. V lost 4 bases, J lost 10 bases, and 8 bases lay in between. The CDR3 DNA follows: TGTGCCAGCAGTGCAGGGAGTCCCCAGCATTTT. It specifies CASSAGSPQHF.

The J gene is TRBJ1-6, the V gene TRBV19; possibly TRBD1 for D (5 bases). Trimming stripped 9 bases from V and 5 bases from J, with 14 bases between. The CDR3 is 14 residues long. Germline V lookup: CDR1 LNHDA, CDR2 SQIVND (reference sequence). The CDR3: CASKPGQNNSPLHF. CDR3 coding DNA: TGTGCCAGCAAGCCGGGGCAGAATAATTCACCCCTCCACTTT.

V usage is TRBV2 and J usage is TRBJ1-1, with unresolved D. From germline, CDR1 is SNHLY and CDR2 FYNNEI. V dropped 6 bases and J dropped 4 bases, with 9 bases sitting between them. This CDR3 contains 12 residues. CDR3 coding DNA: TGTGCCAGCAGGGCAGTCGGCACTGAAGCTTTCTTT. Amino acids: CASRAVGTEAFF.

This chain joins TRBV19 and TRBJ1-2; no clear D gene. From germline, CDR1 is LNHDA and CDR2 SQIVND (reference sequence). This CDR3 region has 13 residues. With 0 bases removed from V and 7 bases from J, the gap between germline ends came to 9 bases. The CDR3 loop is CASSIEGITGYTF. Here the CDR3 DNA reads TGTGCCAGTAGTATAGAGGGGATTACTGGCTACACCTTC.

V gene TRBV19 combines with J gene TRBJ2-4, with D possibly being TRBD1 (7 bases). CDR3 size: 14 residues. Germline CDR1 and CDR2: LNHDA and SQIVND (reference sequence). The V end was cut by 7 bases, the J end by 0 bases, with 10 bases between. The CDR3 nucleotides are TGTGCCAGTACAGGGGGACTAGCCAAAAACATTCAGTACTTC. Translated, it gives CASTGGLAKNIQYF.

The chain joins TRBV5-6 to TRBJ2-7; D might be TRBD2 (7 bases). The length of the CDR3 is 15 residues. Germline CDR1 is SGHDT and CDR2 is YYEEEE. The V and J ends lost 9 bases and 2 bases respectively, with 21 bases between them. In DNA, the CDR3 is TGTGCCATTCGAGCCGGGGGGCCTTTCCCCTACGAGCAGTACTTC. Residues: CAIRAGGPFPYEQYF.

J is TRBJ2-3 and V is TRBV28; TRBD2 is a possible D gene (6 bases). There are 14 residues in the CDR3. In germline, CDR1 is MDHEN, CDR2 SYDVKM. Trimming stripped 2 bases from V and 2 bases from J, with 8 bases between. CDR3 coding DNA: TGTGCCAGCAGTTTACGGGGGATCACAGATACGCAGTATTTT. It specifies CASSLRGITDTQYF.

This chain links TRBV28 with TRBJ2-4, with D hard to call. Deletions cut 4 bases from V and 0 bases from J, with 13 bases between. Germline V gives CDR1 MDHEN, CDR2 SYDVKM. The CDR3 extends over 16 amino acids. CDR3 amino acids: CASSSSSTVAKNIQYF. CDR3 bases: TGTGCCAGCAGTTCCTCCTCTACGGTAGCCAAAAACATTCAGTACTTC.

The gene calls are TRBV7-7 and TRBJ1-5, with D unresolved. Germline-derived CDR1 and CDR2 are SSHAT and FNYEAQ (reference sequence). This CDR3 has 16 amino acids. V shed 4 bases and J shed 4 bases, with 17 bases lying between them. The CDR3 reads CASSCPPGAQNQPQHF. Written as DNA, the CDR3 is TGTGCCAGCAGCTGCCCGCCGGGAGCCCAGAATCAGCCCCAGCATTTT.

The chain combines TRBV6-4 with TRBJ2-3; the match to TRBD2 covers 7 bases. Trimming took 4 bases from V and 0 from J; bases not matched to a gene: 1. The CDR3 covers 14 residues. Per the germline V gene, CDR1 is MRHNA and CDR2 is SNTAGT. The CDR3 nucleotides read TGTGCCAGCAGTGCGGGAGGAAGCACAGATACGCAGTATTTT. Residues: CASSAGGSTDTQYF.

DNA of the CDR3: TGCGCCAGCAGCGCCGGTAACGGGCGCAACTCTGGAAACACCATATATTTT. Encoded protein: CASSAGNGRNSGNTIYF. This sequence joins TRBV5-1 and TRBJ1-3; D gene ambiguous. From germline, CDR1 is SGHRS and CDR2 YFSETQ. CDR3 size: 17 residues. Trimming cost V 4 bases and J 0 bases, with 17 bases left between them.

This sequence joins TRBV2 and TRBJ2-1; tentative D call: TRBD2 (6 bases). Per germline, CDR1 SNHLY and CDR2 FYNNEI. V was cut by 2 bases and J by 10 bases, with 12 bases left in between. This CDR3 is built from 13 residues. The chain's CDR3 is CASSEWGTFEQFF. The CDR3 nucleotides are TGTGCCAGCAGTGAATGGGGGACTTTCGAGCAGTTCTTC.

This chain joins TRBV9 and TRBJ1-3; no reliable D call. Germline lookup yields CDR1 SGDLS and CDR2 YYNGEE. V was clipped by 4 bases and J by 2 bases, with 10 bases between them. The CDR3 has 14 amino acids. CDR3 in amino acids: CASSPQVPGNTIYF. Here the CDR3 DNA reads TGTGCCAGCAGCCCCCAGGTCCCTGGAAACACCATATATTTT.

This chain uses TRBV7-9 with TRBJ2-1, with unresolved D. V lost 3 bases and J 4 bases, leaving 7 bases between the germline ends. From germline, CDR1 is SEHNR and CDR2 FQNEAQ (reference sequence). The CDR3 is made up of 13 amino acids. The CDR3 sequence: CASSLGNYNEQFF. The CDR3, as DNA: TGTGCCAGCAGCTTGGGAAATTACAATGAGCAGTTCTTC.

The chain employs TRBV19 and TRBJ2-2; possible D gene TRBD2, 5 bases. Trimming cost V 6 bases and J 5 bases, with 19 bases left between them. Germline V CDR1 and CDR2: LNHDA, SQIVND (reference sequence). This CDR3 is built from 16 residues. The CDR3 sequence: CASRLVTTPGTGELFF. In nucleotides, the CDR3 is TGTGCCAGTAGGCTCGTGACAACGCCGGGGACCGGGGAGCTGTTTTTT.

The chain carries TRBV7-8 and TRBJ2-7; no reliable D call. The V end lost 1 base, the J end lost 4 bases, and 14 bases lay between the germline ends. Per germline, CDR1 SGHVS and CDR2 FQNEAQ. The CDR3 covers 15 residues. The CDR3 sequence: CASSLEAWMGYEQYF. As DNA, the CDR3 is TGTGCCAGCAGCTTAGAAGCGTGGATGGGGTACGAGCAGTACTTC.

This chain links TRBV5-6 with TRBJ1-4; TRBD1 is a possible D gene (6 bases). The V end was cut by 4 bases, the J end by 8 bases, with 12 bases between. The CDR3 consists of 13 residues. The germline CDR1 and CDR2 sequences are SGHDT and YYEEEE. CDR3 DNA sequence: TGTGCCAGCAGCCTACAGGGTATCGAAAAACTGTTTTTT. It yields the protein CASSLQGIEKLFF.

The sample holds one count of this clone. V usage is TRBV21-1 and J usage is TRBJ2-1; TRBD1 is the table's D call, not checked against the DNA. TRBV21-1 is a listed pseudogene. The CDR3 totals 15 residues. The CDR3 nucleotides read TGTGCCAGCAGCCCCCCAAGGGGGAAAGGGCGGGAGCAGTTCTTC. The encoded protein is CASSPPRGKGREQFF.